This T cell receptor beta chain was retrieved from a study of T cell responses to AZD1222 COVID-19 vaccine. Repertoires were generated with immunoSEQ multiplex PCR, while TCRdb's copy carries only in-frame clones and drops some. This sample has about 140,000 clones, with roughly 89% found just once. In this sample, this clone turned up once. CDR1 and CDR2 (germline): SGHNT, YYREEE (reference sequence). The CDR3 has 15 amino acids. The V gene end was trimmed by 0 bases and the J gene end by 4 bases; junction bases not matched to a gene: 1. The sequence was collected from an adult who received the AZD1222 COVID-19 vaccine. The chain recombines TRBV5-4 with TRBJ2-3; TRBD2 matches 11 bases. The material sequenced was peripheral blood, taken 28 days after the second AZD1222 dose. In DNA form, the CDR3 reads TGTGCCAGCAGCTTGGAGGGACTAGCGGCAGATACGCAGTATTTT. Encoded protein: CASSLEGLAADTQYF. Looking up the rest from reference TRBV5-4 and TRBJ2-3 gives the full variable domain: ETGVTQSPTHLIKTRGQQVTLRCSSQSGHNTVSWYQQALGQGPQFIFQYYREEENGRGNFPPRFSGLQFPNYSSELNVNALELDDSALYLCASSLEGLAADTQYFGPGTRLTVL.